This T cell receptor (beta chain) is from a study of blood T cell repertoires in COVID-19. The CDR3 is made up of 13 amino acids. Trimming at V came to 3 bases and at J to 9 bases, leaving 7 bases not matched to a gene. Using immunoSEQ multiplex PCR, the repertoire was profiled, and TCRdb retains in-frame clones only, with some absent. This table holds about 320,000 clones, under 90% found once. This clonotype originated in a woman between 18 and 30 years old who had recovered from COVID-19. This sequence joins TRBV12-3 or TRBV12-4 and TRBJ1-2; 7 positions agree with TRBD1. The sample taken for sequencing was PBMCs or T cells enriched from blood (not recorded which). Here the CDR3 DNA reads TGTGCCAGCAGTTTGGACAGGCTAAGGAGCTACACCTTC. The encoded protein is CASSLDRLRSYTF.